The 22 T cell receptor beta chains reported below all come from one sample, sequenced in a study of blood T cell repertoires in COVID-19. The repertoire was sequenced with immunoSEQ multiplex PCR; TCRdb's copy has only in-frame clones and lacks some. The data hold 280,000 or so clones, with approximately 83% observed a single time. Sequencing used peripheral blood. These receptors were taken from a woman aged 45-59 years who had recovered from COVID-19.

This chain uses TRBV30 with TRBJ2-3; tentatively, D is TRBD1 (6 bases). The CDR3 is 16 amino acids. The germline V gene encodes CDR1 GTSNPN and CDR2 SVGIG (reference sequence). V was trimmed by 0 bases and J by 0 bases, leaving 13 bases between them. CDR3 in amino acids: CAWSVYRQGSTDTQYF. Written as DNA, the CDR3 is TGTGCCTGGAGTGTGTATAGGCAGGGGAGCACAGATACGCAGTATTTT.

The CDR3 DNA follows: TGTGCCAGCTTAGAACTTCATAATTCACCCCTCCACTTT. Translation gives CASLELHNSPLHF. The chain carries TRBV6-5 and TRBJ1-6; D remains ambiguous. Looked up from germline, CDR1 is MNHEY and CDR2 is SVGAGI. This CDR3 has 13 amino acids. Trimming left V 8 bases short and J 5 bases short, with 10 bases between.

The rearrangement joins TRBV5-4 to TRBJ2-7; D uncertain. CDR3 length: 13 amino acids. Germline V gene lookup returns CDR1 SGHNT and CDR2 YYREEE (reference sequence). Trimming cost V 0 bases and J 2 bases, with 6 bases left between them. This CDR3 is CASSLATTYEQYF. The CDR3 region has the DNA TGTGCCAGCAGCTTGGCAACAACCTACGAGCAGTACTTC.

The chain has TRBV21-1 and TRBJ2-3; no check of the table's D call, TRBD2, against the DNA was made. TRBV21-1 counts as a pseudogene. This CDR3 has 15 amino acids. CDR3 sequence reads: CASSYGSSIGDTQYF. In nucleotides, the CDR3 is TGTGCCAGCAGCTACGGGTCTTCTATCGGGGATACGCAGTATTTT.

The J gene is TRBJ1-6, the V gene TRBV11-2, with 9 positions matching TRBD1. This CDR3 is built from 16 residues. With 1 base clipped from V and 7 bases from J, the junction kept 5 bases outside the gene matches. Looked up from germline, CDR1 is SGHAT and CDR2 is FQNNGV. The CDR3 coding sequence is TGTGCCAGCAGCTTAGCCGGGACAGGGTCCAATTCACCCCTCCACTTT. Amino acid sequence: CASSLAGTGSNSPLHF.

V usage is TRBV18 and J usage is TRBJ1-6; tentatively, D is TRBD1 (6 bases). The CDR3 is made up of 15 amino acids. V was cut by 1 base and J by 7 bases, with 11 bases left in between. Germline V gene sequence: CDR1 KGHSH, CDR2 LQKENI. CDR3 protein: CASSPQDSPNSPLHF. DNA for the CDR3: TGTGCCAGCTCACCACAGGACAGTCCGAATTCACCCCTCCACTTT.

CDR3 DNA sequence: TGTGCCAGCAGTCGAACAGGGACTGGAAACACCATATATTTT. Translation: CASSRTGTGNTIYF. The V call is TRBV28, the J call TRBJ1-3, with D possibly TRBD1 on 6 matching bases. The CDR3 is 14 amino acids. Germline-derived CDR1 and CDR2 are MDHEN and SYDVKM. V was shortened by 5 bases and J by 2 bases, with 10 bases between the two germline ends.

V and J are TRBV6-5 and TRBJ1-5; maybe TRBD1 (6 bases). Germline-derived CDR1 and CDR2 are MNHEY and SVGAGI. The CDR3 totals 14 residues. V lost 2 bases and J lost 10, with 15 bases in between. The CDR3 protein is CASSYRRSGVPQHF. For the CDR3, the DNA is TGTGCCAGCAGTTACCGACGGTCAGGGGTCCCCCAGCATTTT.

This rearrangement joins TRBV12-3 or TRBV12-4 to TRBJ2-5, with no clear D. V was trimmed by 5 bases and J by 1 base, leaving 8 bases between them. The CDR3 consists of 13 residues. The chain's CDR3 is CASSPWSQETQYF. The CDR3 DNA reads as TGTGCCAGCAGTCCCTGGAGCCAAGAGACCCAGTACTTC.

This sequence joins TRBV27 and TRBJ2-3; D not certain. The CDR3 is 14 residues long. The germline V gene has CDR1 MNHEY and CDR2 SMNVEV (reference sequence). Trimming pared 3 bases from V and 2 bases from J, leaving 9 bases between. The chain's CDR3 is CASSFGPHTDTQYF. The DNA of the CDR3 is TGTGCCAGCAGTTTTGGCCCTCACACAGATACGCAGTATTTT.

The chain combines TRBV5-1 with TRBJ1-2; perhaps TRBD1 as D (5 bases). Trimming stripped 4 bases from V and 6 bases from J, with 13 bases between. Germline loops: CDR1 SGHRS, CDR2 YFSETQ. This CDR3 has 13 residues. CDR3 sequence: CASSTQGGDGYTF. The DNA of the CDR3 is TGCGCCAGCAGCACGCAGGGTGGGGATGGCTACACCTTC.

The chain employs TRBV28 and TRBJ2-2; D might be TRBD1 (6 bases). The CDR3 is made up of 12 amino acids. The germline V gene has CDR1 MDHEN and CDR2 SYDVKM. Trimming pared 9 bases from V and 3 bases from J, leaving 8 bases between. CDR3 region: CASGQYTGELFF. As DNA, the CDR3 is TGTGCCAGTGGACAGTACACCGGGGAGCTGTTTTTT.

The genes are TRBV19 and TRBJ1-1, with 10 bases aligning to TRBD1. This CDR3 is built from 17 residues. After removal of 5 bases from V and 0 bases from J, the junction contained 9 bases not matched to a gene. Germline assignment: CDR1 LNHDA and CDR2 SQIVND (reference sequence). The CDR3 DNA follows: TGTGCCAGTAGTCGGGGACAGGGGTTCCTCATGAACACTGAAGCTTTCTTT. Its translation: CASSRGQGFLMNTEAFF.

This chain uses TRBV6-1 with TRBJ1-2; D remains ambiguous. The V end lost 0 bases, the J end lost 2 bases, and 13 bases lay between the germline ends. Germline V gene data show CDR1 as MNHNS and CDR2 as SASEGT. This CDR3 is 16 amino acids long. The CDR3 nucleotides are TGTGCCAGCAGTGAAGCTTTTGGGCCGACCAACTATGGCTACACCTTC. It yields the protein CASSEAFGPTNYGYTF.

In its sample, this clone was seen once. CDR3 coding DNA: TGTGCCAGCAGTGCTATACGGCTAGCGCAAGAGACCCAGTACTTC. It specifies CASSAIRLAQETQYF. V is TRBV2 and J is TRBJ2-5; a possible D gene is TRBD2 (6 bases). The CDR3 is 15 residues long. The V and J ends lost 4 bases and 2 bases respectively, with 14 bases between them. CDR1 SNHLY and CDR2 FYNNEI come from the germline V gene.

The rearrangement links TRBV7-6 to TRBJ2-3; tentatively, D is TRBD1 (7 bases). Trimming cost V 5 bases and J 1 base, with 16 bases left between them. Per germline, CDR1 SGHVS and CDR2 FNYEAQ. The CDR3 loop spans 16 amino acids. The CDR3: CASSRGTAYRTDTQYF. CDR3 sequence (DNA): TGTGCCAGCAGCCGCGGGACAGCGTACCGCACAGATACGCAGTATTTT.

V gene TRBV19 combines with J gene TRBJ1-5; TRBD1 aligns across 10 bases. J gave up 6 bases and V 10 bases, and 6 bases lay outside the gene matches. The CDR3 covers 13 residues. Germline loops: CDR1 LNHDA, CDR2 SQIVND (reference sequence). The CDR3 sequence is CATRQGAGQPQHF. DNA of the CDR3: TGTGCCACTAGACAGGGGGCTGGTCAGCCCCAGCATTTT.

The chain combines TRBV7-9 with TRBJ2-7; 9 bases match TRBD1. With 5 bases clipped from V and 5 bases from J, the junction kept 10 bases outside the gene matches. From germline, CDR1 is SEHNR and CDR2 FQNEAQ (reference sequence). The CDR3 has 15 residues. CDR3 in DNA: TGTGCCAGCAGCGTCATGACAGGGGGACGGGACGAGCAGTACTTC. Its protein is CASSVMTGGRDEQYF.

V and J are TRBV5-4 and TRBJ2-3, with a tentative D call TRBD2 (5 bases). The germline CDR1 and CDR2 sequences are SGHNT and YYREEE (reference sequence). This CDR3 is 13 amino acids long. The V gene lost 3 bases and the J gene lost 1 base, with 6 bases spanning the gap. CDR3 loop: CASSSGGTDTQYF. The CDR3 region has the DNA TGTGCCAGCAGCTCCGGGGGCACAGATACGCAGTATTTT.

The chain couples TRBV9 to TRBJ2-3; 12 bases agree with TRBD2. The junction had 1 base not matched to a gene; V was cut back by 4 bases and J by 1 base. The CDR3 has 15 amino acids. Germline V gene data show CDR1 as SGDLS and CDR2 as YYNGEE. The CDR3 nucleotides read TGTGCCAGCAGCCCTAGCGGGGGGGGCACAGATACGCAGTATTTT. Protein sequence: CASSPSGGGTDTQYF.

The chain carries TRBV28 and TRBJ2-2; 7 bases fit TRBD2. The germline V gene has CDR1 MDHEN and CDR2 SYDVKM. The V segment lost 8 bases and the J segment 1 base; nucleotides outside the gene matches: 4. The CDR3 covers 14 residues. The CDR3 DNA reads TGTGCCAGCGCTCCTAGCGGGAACACCGGGGAGCTGTTTTTT. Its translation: CASAPSGNTGELFF. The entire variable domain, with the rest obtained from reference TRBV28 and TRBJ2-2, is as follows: DVKVTQSSRYLVKRTGEKVFLECVQDMDHENMFWYRQDPGLGLRLIYFSYDVKMKEKGDIPEGYSVSREKKERFSLILESASTNQTSMYLCASAPSGNTGELFFGEGSRLTVL.

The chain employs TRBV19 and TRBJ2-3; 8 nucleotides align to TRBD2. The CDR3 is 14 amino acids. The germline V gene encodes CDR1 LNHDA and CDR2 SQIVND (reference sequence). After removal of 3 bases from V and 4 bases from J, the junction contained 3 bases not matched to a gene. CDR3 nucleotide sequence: TGTGCCAGTAGTATTGCGGGGGGTTCAGATACGCAGTATTTT. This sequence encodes CASSIAGGSDTQYF.